This T cell receptor beta chain was observed in a study of control samples from healthy donors and cancer patients. Repertoires were generated with immunoSEQ multiplex PCR, while TCRdb's copy carries only in-frame clones and drops some. The table includes roughly 160,000 clones, nearly 96% detected once. The V end was cut by 7 bases, the J end by 4 bases, with 17 bases between. The CDR3 has 15 residues. The germline CDR1 and CDR2 sequences are WSHSY and SAAADI. The source is a woman in her 30s in good health. This chain uses TRBV10-2 with TRBJ1-3, with D possibly being TRBD1 (6 bases). Source material: blood. CDR3 amino acids: CASTGDTLTGNTIYF. CDR3 nucleotides: TGCGCCAGCACCGGGGACACCCTAACGGGAAACACCATATATTTT.